This entry features one TCR beta chain sequence. Its target is unknown. The sample originates from a study of metastatic and nonmetastatic thyroid tumors. Thyroid surgery took place with no prior treatment in any patient. The CDR3 spans 14 residues. Trimming removed 2 bases at V and 6 bases at J, with 11 bases between. CDR1 and CDR2 from the germline V gene are MDHEN and SYDVKM. TCRdb ran MiXCR on the PCR reads. The data show tens of thousands of clones, with around 30% seen just once and approximately 21% held by the top ten. Notes on the study in general: According to reports, the diversity of TCR beta was significantly higher in malignant thyroid tumors than in benign nodules, and this held in both blood and tumor samples.

This chain connects TRBV28 to TRBJ1-5; TRBD1 is a possible D gene (5 bases). Sequencing used blood. This sequence was found in a female donor with papillary thyroid cancer or a benign thyroid nodule (not recorded which). Some clones in this sample may be carry-over from other donors' samples. The CDR3 DNA reads TGTGCCAGCAGTTTAGCACAGGTTCGTCAGCCCCAGCATTTT. As protein: CASSLAQVRQPQHF.